The next 21 T cell receptor beta chains were all read from a single sample in a study of cytomegalovirus exposure and HLA in healthy donors. PCR amplification relied on 60 Vbeta primers (plus 13 Jbeta primers). Sequencing used immunoSEQ multiplex PCR; TCRdb keeps in-frame clones, though not all of them. The sample lists 130,000 or so clones; 65% to 90% were seen once. Material: PBMCs. The receptors originated from a young man in good health and CMV-seronegative.

A few counts support this clone. The J gene is TRBJ2-3, the V gene TRBV7-6, with 13 positions matching TRBD2. This CDR3 contains 17 residues. After removal of 1 base from V and 3 bases from J, the junction contained 4 bases not matched to a gene. The germline gives CDR1 SGHVS, CDR2 FNYEAQ. The CDR3 loop reads CASSLGLAGGGTDTQYF. CDR3 sequence (DNA): TGTGCCAGCAGCTTAGGACTAGCGGGGGGCGGGACAGATACGCAGTATTTT.

The genes are TRBV9 and TRBJ1-1; D uncertain. V dropped 3 bases and J dropped 1 base, with 13 bases sitting between them. Germline-derived CDR1 and CDR2 are SGDLS and YYNGEE. The CDR3 runs to 15 residues. The CDR3 reads CASSADPGRNTEAFF. The CDR3 DNA is TGTGCCAGCAGCGCAGACCCCGGGAGGAACACTGAAGCTTTCTTT.

V gene TRBV2 combines with J gene TRBJ2-3, with D maybe TRBD2 (6 bases). The CDR3 has 14 amino acids. In germline, CDR1 is SNHLY, CDR2 FYNNEI. Trimming left V 3 bases short and J 8 bases short, with 15 bases between. For the CDR3, the DNA is TGTGCCAGCAGTGAGGGGGGTGCTATAGGTACGCAGTATTTT. Protein: CASSEGGAIGTQYF.

The chain combines TRBV29-1 with TRBJ2-3; 7 nucleotides line up with TRBD1. Germline V gene data show CDR1 as SQVTM and CDR2 as ANQGSEA. V dropped 4 bases and J dropped 3; count of bases not matched to a gene: 4. This CDR3 spans 13 amino acids. CDR3: CSVAQGVTDTQYF. DNA of the CDR3: TGCAGCGTTGCGCAGGGGGTAACAGATACGCAGTATTTT.

The V call is TRBV10-3, the J call TRBJ1-1, with 8 bases fitting TRBD1. Trimming cost V 4 bases and J 4 bases; bases outside gene matches: 8. The length of the CDR3 is 15 residues. The germline gives CDR1 ENHRY, CDR2 SYGVKD. In DNA, the CDR3 is TGTGCCATCAGTGTAGGACAGGGAGAGGGCACTGAAGCTTTCTTT. Translated, it gives CAISVGQGEGTEAFF.

This clone came up a few times. The chain is built from TRBV11-2 and TRBJ2-7, with 8 bases lining up with TRBD1. Losses at the gene ends were 5 bases for V and 4 bases for J; bases not matched to a gene: 10. The germline V gene encodes CDR1 SGHAT and CDR2 FQNNGV. CDR3 size: 15 residues. CDR3 in DNA: TGTGCCAGCAGCCCCATCCGGACAGGGCGTTACGAGCAGTACTTC. Amino acids: CASSPIRTGRYEQYF. Full variable domain (rest looked up from reference TRBV11-2 and TRBJ2-7): EAGVAQSPRYKIIEKRQSVAFWCNPISGHATLYWYQQILGQGPKLLIQFQNNGVVDDSQLPKDRFSAERLKGVDSTLKIQPAKLEDSAVYLCASSPIRTGRYEQYFGPGTRLTVT.

With regard to this clone: Compared with germline, one end of the junction differs, possibly owing to a read error. The V and J genes are TRBV7-9 and TRBJ1-4; 8 bases match TRBD1. There are 16 residues in the CDR3. The germline gives CDR1 SEHNR, CDR2 FQNEAQ (reference sequence). The CDR3 is CSSSPTGGITNEKLFF. The CDR3 DNA sequence: TGTTCCAGCAGCCCTACAGGGGGTATAACTAATGAAAAACTGTTTTTT.

The chain combines TRBV19 with TRBJ2-7, with a tentative D call TRBD2 (6 bases). Germline V gene data show CDR1 as LNHDA and CDR2 as SQIVND (reference sequence). The CDR3 has 13 amino acids. V lost 3 bases to trimming and J lost 6 bases, with 12 bases between them. The CDR3 protein is CASSIGGSSEQYF. The DNA of the CDR3 is TGTGCCAGTAGTATTGGGGGGAGCAGCGAGCAGTACTTC. Full variable domain (outside the CDR3, taken from reference TRBV19 and TRBJ2-7): DGGITQSPKYLFRKEGQNVTLSCEQNLNHDAMYWYRQDPGQGLRLIYYSQIVNDFQKGDIAEGYSVSREKKESFPLTVTSAQKNPTAFYLCASSIGGSSEQYFGPGTRLTVT.

The rearrangement uses TRBV5-6 and TRBJ2-2; D not certain. Deletions cut 0 bases from V and 3 bases from J, with 18 bases between. In germline, CDR1 is SGHDT, CDR2 YYEEEE. CDR3 length: 18 residues. CDR3 DNA: TGTGCCAGCAGCTTGGCCACTGGCAGTCTAGTGGACACCGGGGAGCTGTTTTTT. The encoded protein is CASSLATGSLVDTGELFF.

This clone was seen a single time. J is TRBJ1-1 and V is TRBV10-1, with D uncertain. The ends were cut back, 6 bases at V and 8 bases at J, with 13 bases in the middle. This CDR3 is built from 12 residues. Per germline, CDR1 WNHNN and CDR2 SYGVQD (reference sequence). The CDR3, as DNA: TGCGCCAGCAGCGCCACGGGTACCGAAGCTTTCTTT. Protein product: CASSATGTEAFF.

The chain couples TRBV10-3 to TRBJ1-1, with D perhaps matching TRBD1 (6 bases). Trimming left V 6 bases short and J 3 bases short, with 17 bases between. The CDR3 spans 15 residues. Looked up from germline, CDR1 is ENHRY and CDR2 is SYGVKD. The CDR3 sequence is CAIRKGGAEDTEAFF. The CDR3 bases are TGTGCCATCAGAAAGGGGGGGGCGGAGGACACTGAAGCTTTCTTT.

V gene TRBV19 combines with J gene TRBJ2-2; D might be TRBD1 (5 bases). This CDR3 spans 13 amino acids. Germline CDR1 and CDR2: LNHDA and SQIVND (reference sequence). Trimming shortened V by 7 bases and J by 2 bases, and 8 bases separated the two germline ends. The CDR3 here is CASKDTNTGELFF. As DNA, the CDR3 is TGTGCCAGTAAGGACACTAACACCGGGGAGCTGTTTTTT.

This chain joins TRBV7-6 and TRBJ2-6; D call uncertain. V was shortened by 5 bases and J by 0 bases, with 11 bases between the two germline ends. Per the germline V gene, CDR1 is SGHVS and CDR2 is FNYEAQ. The CDR3 sequence is 16 residues long. The CDR3 is CASSPREDSGANVLTF. The CDR3 DNA sequence: TGTGCCAGCAGCCCCCGCGAGGACTCTGGGGCCAACGTCCTGACTTTC.

The chain joins TRBV28 to TRBJ2-3; 9 bases are a match to TRBD1. The CDR3 loop spans 15 amino acids. CDR1 and CDR2 (germline): MDHEN, SYDVKM. V lost 5 bases to trimming and J lost 3 bases; unmatched junction nucleotides: 6. Here the CDR3 DNA reads TGTGCCAGCAGTGTACCGGGACAGGGTACAGATACGCAGTATTTT. Its translation is CASSVPGQGTDTQYF.

The rearrangement uses TRBV19 and TRBJ2-2; 7 bases align to TRBD1. The germline V gene has CDR1 LNHDA and CDR2 SQIVND (reference sequence). V lost 8 bases to trimming and J lost 5 bases; unmatched junction nucleotides: 5. This CDR3 has 13 residues. The CDR3: CASDREGTGELFF. The CDR3 DNA sequence: TGTGCCAGTGACAGGGAAGGGACCGGGGAGCTGTTTTTT. Drawing the rest from reference TRBV19 and TRBJ2-2, the complete variable domain is DGGITQSPKYLFRKEGQNVTLSCEQNLNHDAMYWYRQDPGQGLRLIYYSQIVNDFQKGDIAEGYSVSREKKESFPLTVTSAQKNPTAFYLCASDREGTGELFFGEGSRLTVL.

The genes are TRBV7-6 and TRBJ1-4; D is undetermined. Trimming left V 5 bases short and J 0 bases short, with 10 bases between. From germline, CDR1 is SGHVS and CDR2 FNYEAQ. The CDR3 extends over 15 amino acids. CDR3 nucleotides: TGTGCCAGCAGCCTCAGGCCTGCAACTAATGAAAAACTGTTTTTT. Amino acids: CASSLRPATNEKLFF.

This clone was picked up one time. The chain is built from TRBV2 and TRBJ2-7; D perhaps matches TRBD1 (5 bases). V was cut by 3 bases and J by 6 bases, with 6 bases left in between. Germline V gene sequence: CDR1 SNHLY, CDR2 FYNNEI. CDR3 size: 11 residues. The CDR3 coding sequence is TGTGCCAGCAGTGACAGGGTCGAGCAGTACTTC. Translation gives CASSDRVEQYF.

The chain uses TRBV7-7 and TRBJ2-7, with 7 bases fitting TRBD1. CDR3 length equals 15 residues. V was clipped by 3 bases and J by 0 bases; unmatched bases: 5. Germline V lookup: CDR1 SSHAT, CDR2 FNYEAQ (reference sequence). The CDR3 spells CASSFRTGISYEQYF. CDR3 sequence (DNA): TGTGCCAGCAGCTTCCGGACAGGAATCTCCTACGAGCAGTACTTC.

The CDR3 reads CASSLDRGTDTQYF. The CDR3 nucleotides read TGCGCCAGCAGCCTAGACAGGGGCACAGATACGCAGTATTTT. V and J are TRBV5-1 and TRBJ2-3, with 7 bases that match TRBD1. V lost 4 bases, J lost 1 base, and 3 bases stayed unmatched. This CDR3 comprises 14 residues. Germline CDR1 is SGHRS and CDR2 is YFSETQ.

The V and J genes are TRBV11-2 and TRBJ1-6; the match to TRBD1 covers 9 bases. The CDR3 contains 15 residues. Germline V gene lookup returns CDR1 SGHAT and CDR2 FQNNGV. V was pared by 5 bases and J by 8 bases, with 7 bases of the junction left unmatched. The CDR3 spells CASSNTGGQDSPLHF. The DNA for the CDR3 is TGTGCCAGCAGCAACACAGGGGGCCAGGATTCACCCCTCCACTTT.

The count of this clone is one. The V and J genes are TRBV11-3 and TRBJ2-5; 7 bases are shared with TRBD1. Trimming at V came to 3 bases and at J to 3 bases, leaving 1 base not matched to a gene. The germline gives CDR1 SGHNT, CDR2 YENEEA. This CDR3 comprises 13 residues. CDR3: CASSFGQEETQYF. The CDR3 DNA follows: TGTGCCAGCAGCTTCGGACAGGAAGAGACCCAGTACTTC.